This T cell receptor beta chain emerged from a study of regulatory T cells in long-lasting Graves disease. Across the study: The study enrolled newly diagnosed Graves' patients on antithyroid drugs under 3 months.

The time point was: newly diagnosed GD, antithyroid drugs for less than 3 months. The TCR library was prepared using RNA isolated from PBMCs. CDR1 is LGHNA and CDR2 is YNFKEQ in the germline V gene. The CDR3 is 15 residues long. Trimming cost V 2 bases and J 3 bases; bases outside gene matches: 2. Study-level points and caveats: Public clonotype sharing was higher in persistent than newly diagnosed patients.

Only a few counts were recorded for this clonotype. Its antigen is undetermined. For TCR beta, libraries came from iRepertoire HTBI primers and Arm-PCR of CDR3 regions. TCRdb ran MiXCR on the multiplex PCR reads and lists one entry per CDR3 protein. The table lists about 620,000 distinct CDR3 sequences, 16% of them singletons. These same records also appear under a second study, on T cells in Graves' hyperthyroidism and ophthalmopathy. That report notes: TCR CDR3 regions were first amplified by RT-PCR with HTBI primers.

The chain is built from TRBV4-2 and TRBJ2-2, with TRBD1 matching over 8 bases. This TCR derives from a woman in her thirties with Graves disease. The source material was peripheral blood mononuclear cells (PBMCs), sampled at new diagnosis, from a patient treated with antithyroid drugs. CDR3 nucleotides: TGTGCCAGCAGCCAATCACAGGGGGACACCGGGGAGCTGTTTTTT. It translates to CASSQSQGDTGELFF.